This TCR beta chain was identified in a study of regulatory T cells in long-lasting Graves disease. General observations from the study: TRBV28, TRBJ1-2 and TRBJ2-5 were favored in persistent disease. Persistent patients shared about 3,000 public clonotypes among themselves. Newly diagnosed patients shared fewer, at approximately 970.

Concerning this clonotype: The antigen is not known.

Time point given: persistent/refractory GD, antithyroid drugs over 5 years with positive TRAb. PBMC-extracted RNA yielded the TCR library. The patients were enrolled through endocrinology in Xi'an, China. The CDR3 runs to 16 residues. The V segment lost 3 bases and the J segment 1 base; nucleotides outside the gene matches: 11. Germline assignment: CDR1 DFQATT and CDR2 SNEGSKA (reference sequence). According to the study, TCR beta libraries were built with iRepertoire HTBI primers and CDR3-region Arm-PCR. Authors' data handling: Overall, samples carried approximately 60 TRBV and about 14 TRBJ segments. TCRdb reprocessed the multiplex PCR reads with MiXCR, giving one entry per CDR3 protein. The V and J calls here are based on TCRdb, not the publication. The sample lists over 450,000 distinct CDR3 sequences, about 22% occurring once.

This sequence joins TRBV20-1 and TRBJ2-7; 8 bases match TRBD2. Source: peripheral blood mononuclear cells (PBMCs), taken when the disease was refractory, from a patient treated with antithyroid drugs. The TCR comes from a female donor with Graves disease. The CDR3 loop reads CSASSARLARSYEQYF. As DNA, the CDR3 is TGCAGTGCTAGTTCCGCCCGACTAGCGCGGTCCTACGAGCAGTACTTC.